The 8 T cell receptor beta chains below come from one sample, sequenced in a study of blood T cell repertoires in COVID-19. Produced via immunoSEQ multiplex PCR; TCRdb's table is partial and in-frame only. The profile shows roughly 97,000 clones, around 80% of them singletons. The sequenced sample consisted of peripheral blood. These receptors were collected from a man between 65 and 85 years old with acute or convalescent COVID-19.

CDR3 nucleotides: TGTGCCAGCAGCTGCCTAGGACAGGGTTATGAGCAGTACTTC. It translates to CASSCLGQGYEQYF. The V and J genes are TRBV12-1 and TRBJ2-7; no DNA check was done on the table's D call, TRBD1. TRBV12-1 constitutes a pseudogene. The CDR3 runs 14 residues.

The rearrangement uses TRBV19 and TRBJ1-1; D possibly corresponds to TRBD1 (6 bases). V lost 5 bases and J lost 8, with 15 bases in between. CDR1 is LNHDA and CDR2 is SQIVND in the germline V gene (reference sequence). This CDR3 spans 13 amino acids. CDR3 DNA sequence: TGTGCCAGTAGTCGCCGGGACACTGGGGAAGCTTTCTTT. Protein sequence: CASSRRDTGEAFF. The full variable domain, rest sourced from reference TRBV19 and TRBJ1-1, is DGGITQSPKYLFRKEGQNVTLSCEQNLNHDAMYWYRQDPGQGLRLIYYSQIVNDFQKGDIAEGYSVSREKKESFPLTVTSAQKNPTAFYLCASSRRDTGEAFFGQGTRLTVV.

This sequence joins TRBV28 and TRBJ2-2; D ambiguous. Germline CDR1 MDHEN, CDR2 SYDVKM. Trimming took off 2 bases at V and 2 bases at J, with 3 bases between the two ends. The CDR3 has 13 residues. CDR3 DNA: TGTGCCAGCAGTTTAACTAACACCGGGGAGCTGTTTTTT. Residues: CASSLTNTGELFF.

The count of this clone is one. The J gene is TRBJ2-3, the V gene TRBV6-2 or TRBV6-3, with 7 bases aligning to TRBD2. Germline V gives CDR1 MNHEY, CDR2 SVGEGT. J gave up 7 bases and V 4 bases, and 11 bases lay outside the gene matches. This CDR3 comprises 15 residues. The CDR3 nucleotides read TGTGCCAGCAGTTCCTTCCAGCGGGATGCGAATACGCAGTATTTT. Its translation is CASSSFQRDANTQYF.

This chain connects TRBV19 to TRBJ1-5; 12 nucleotides agree with TRBD1. This CDR3 is built from 15 residues. V was clipped by 9 bases and J by 7 bases; unmatched bases: 10. The germline CDR1 and CDR2 sequences are LNHDA and SQIVND (reference sequence). CDR3: CASRRVGQGAQPQHF. The CDR3 DNA sequence: TGTGCCAGCCGGAGGGTGGGACAGGGGGCCCAGCCCCAGCATTTT. The entire variable domain, with the rest obtained from reference TRBV19 and TRBJ1-5, is as follows: DGGITQSPKYLFRKEGQNVTLSCEQNLNHDAMYWYRQDPGQGLRLIYYSQIVNDFQKGDIAEGYSVSREKKESFPLTVTSAQKNPTAFYLCASRRVGQGAQPQHFGDGTRLSIL.

This clone was picked up one time. The chain recombines TRBV28 with TRBJ1-2; the D gene is possibly TRBD1 (6 bases). Germline CDR1 MDHEN, CDR2 SYDVKM. This CDR3 has 15 residues. Deletions cut 7 bases from V and 2 bases from J, with 17 bases between. CDR3 nucleotides: TGTGCCAGCAACAAACCCGGACAGATAAACTATGGCTACACCTTC. This codes for CASNKPGQINYGYTF.

The chain employs TRBV28 and TRBJ2-7; TRBD1 matches at 11 bases. Germline-derived CDR1 and CDR2 are MDHEN and SYDVKM. CDR3 length: 15 amino acids. The V segment lost 4 bases and the J segment 6 bases; nucleotides outside the gene matches: 8. The CDR3: CASSSYGQGAGEQYF. CDR3 DNA: TGTGCCAGCAGTTCCTATGGACAGGGGGCGGGCGAGCAGTACTTC. Full variable domain (outside the CDR3, taken from reference TRBV28 and TRBJ2-7): DVKVTQSSRYLVKRTGEKVFLECVQDMDHENMFWYRQDPGLGLRLIYFSYDVKMKEKGDIPEGYSVSREKKERFSLILESASTNQTSMYLCASSSYGQGAGEQYFGPGTRLTVT.

This clone was seen more than once but under ten times. This chain uses TRBV10-3 with TRBJ2-5; 9 positions agree with TRBD1. There are 14 residues in the CDR3. V shed 6 bases, J shed 2 bases, and the junction held 4 bases outside the gene matches. Looked up from germline, CDR1 is ENHRY and CDR2 is SYGVKD. CDR3 in amino acids: CAIRTGGGQETQYF. Written as DNA, the CDR3 is TGTGCCATCAGGACAGGGGGAGGACAAGAGACCCAGTACTTC.